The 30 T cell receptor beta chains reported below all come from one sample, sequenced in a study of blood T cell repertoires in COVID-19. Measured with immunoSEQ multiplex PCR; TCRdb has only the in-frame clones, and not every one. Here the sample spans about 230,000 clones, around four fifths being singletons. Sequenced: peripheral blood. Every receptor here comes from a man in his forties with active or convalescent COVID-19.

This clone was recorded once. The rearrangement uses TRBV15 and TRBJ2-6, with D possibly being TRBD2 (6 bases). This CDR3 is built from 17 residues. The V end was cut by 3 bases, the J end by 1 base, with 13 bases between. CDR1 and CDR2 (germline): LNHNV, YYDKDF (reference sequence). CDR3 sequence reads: CATSRRGSVSGANVLTF. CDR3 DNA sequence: TGTGCCACCAGCAGGCGGGGCTCGGTTTCTGGGGCCAACGTCCTGACTTTC.

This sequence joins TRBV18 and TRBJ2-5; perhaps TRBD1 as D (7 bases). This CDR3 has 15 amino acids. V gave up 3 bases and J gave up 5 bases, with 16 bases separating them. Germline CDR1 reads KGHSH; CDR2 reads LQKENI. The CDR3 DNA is TGTGCCAGCTCACCTATGACAGGGACTTTCGAGACCCAGTACTTC. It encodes CASSPMTGTFETQYF.

The CDR3 loop is CAWSVLPGMTYGYTF. CDR3 DNA sequence: TGTGCCTGGAGTGTATTGCCAGGGATGACATATGGCTACACCTTC. This sequence joins TRBV30 and TRBJ1-2; a possible D gene is TRBD1 (5 bases). Trimming removed 0 bases from V and 5 bases from J, with 16 bases in between. The germline gives CDR1 GTSNPN, CDR2 SVGIG (reference sequence). The CDR3 length is 15 residues.

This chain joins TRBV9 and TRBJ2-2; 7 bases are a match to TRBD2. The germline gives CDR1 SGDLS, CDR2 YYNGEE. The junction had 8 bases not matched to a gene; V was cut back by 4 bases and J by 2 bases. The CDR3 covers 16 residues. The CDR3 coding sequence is TGTGCCAGCAGCCCCCAAGTAGCGGGTAACACCGGGGAGCTGTTTTTT. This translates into CASSPQVAGNTGELFF.

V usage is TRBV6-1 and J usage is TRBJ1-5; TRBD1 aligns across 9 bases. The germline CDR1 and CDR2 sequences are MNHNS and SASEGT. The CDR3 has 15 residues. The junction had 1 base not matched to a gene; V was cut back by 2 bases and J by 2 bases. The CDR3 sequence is CASSETGGGNQPQHF. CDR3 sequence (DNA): TGTGCCAGCAGTGAAACAGGGGGCGGCAATCAGCCCCAGCATTTT.

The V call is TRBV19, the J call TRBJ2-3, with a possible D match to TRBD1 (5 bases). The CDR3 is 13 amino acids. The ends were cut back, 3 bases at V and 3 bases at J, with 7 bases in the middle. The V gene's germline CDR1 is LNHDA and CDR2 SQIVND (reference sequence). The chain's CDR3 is CASSIAGTDTQYF. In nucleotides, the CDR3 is TGTGCCAGTAGTATTGCAGGGACAGATACGCAGTATTTT.

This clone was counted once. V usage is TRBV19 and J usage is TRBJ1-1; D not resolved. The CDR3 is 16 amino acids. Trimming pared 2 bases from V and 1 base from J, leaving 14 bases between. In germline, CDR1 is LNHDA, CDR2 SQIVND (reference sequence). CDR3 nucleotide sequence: TGTGCCAGTAGTATAATACCTCCGGGAGAGAACACTGAAGCTTTCTTT. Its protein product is CASSIIPPGENTEAFF.

CDR3 in amino acids: CASGGGTPGTDTQYF. The CDR3 nucleotides read TGTGCCAGCGGGGGAGGGACTCCGGGCACAGATACGCAGTATTTT. The chain joins TRBV2 to TRBJ2-3; 7 bases fit TRBD2. The CDR3 runs 15 residues. The V and J ends lost 8 bases and 1 base, in that order; junction bases with no gene match: 9. Germline CDR1 SNHLY, CDR2 FYNNEI.

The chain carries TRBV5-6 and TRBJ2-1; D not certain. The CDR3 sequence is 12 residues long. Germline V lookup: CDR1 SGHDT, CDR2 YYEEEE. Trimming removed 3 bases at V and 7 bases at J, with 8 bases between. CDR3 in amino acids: CASSSSRNEQFF. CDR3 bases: TGTGCCAGCAGCTCGTCGAGAAATGAGCAGTTCTTC.

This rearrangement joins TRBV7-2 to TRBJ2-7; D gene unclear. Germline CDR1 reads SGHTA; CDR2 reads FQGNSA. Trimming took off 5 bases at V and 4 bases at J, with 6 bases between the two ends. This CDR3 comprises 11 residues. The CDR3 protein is CASSLFYEQYF. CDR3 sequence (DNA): TGTGCCAGCAGCCTCTTTTACGAGCAGTACTTC.

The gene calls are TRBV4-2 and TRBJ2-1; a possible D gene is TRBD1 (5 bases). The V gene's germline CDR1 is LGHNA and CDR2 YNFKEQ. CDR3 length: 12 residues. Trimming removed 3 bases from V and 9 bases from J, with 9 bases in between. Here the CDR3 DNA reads TGTGCCAGCAGCCACCAGGGTACTGAGCAGTTCTTC. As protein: CASSHQGTEQFF.

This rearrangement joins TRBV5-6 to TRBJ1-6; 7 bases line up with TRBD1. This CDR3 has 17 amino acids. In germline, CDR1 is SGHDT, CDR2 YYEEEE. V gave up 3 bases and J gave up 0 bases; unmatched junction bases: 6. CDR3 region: CASSSGTDSSYNSPLHF. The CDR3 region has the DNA TGTGCCAGCAGCTCCGGGACAGACAGCTCCTATAATTCACCCCTCCACTTT. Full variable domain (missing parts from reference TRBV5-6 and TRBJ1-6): DAGVTQSPTHLIKTRGQQVTLRCSPKSGHDTVSWYQQALGQGPQFIFQYYEEEERQRGNFPDRFSGHQFPNYSSELNVNALLLGDSALYLCASSSGTDSSYNSPLHFGNGTRLTVT.

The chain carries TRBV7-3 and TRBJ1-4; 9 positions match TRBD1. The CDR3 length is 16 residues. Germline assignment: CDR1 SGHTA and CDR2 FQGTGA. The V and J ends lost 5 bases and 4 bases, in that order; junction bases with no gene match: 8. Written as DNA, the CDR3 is TGTGCCAGCAGCCTCGCGGGACAGGGCCGTAATGAAAAACTGTTTTTT. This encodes CASSLAGQGRNEKLFF. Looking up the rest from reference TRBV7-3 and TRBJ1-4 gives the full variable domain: GAGVSQTPSNKVTEKGKYVELRCDPISGHTALYWYRQSLGQGPEFLIYFQGTGAADDSGLPNDRFFAVRPEGSVSTLKIQRTERGDSAVYLCASSLAGQGRNEKLFFGSGTQLSVL.

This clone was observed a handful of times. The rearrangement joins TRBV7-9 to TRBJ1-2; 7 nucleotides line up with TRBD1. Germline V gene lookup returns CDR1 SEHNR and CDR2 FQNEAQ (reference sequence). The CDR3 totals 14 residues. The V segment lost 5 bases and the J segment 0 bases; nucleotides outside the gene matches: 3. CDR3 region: CASSEGTANYGYTF. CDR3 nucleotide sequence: TGTGCCAGCAGCGAGGGGACAGCTAACTATGGCTACACCTTC.

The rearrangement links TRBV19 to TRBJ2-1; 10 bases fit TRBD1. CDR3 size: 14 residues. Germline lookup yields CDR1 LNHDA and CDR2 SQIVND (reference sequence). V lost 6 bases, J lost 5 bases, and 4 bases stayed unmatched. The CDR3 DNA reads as TGTGCCAGTAGCAGACAGGGGGCCAACAATGAGCAGTTCTTC. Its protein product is CASSRQGANNEQFF.

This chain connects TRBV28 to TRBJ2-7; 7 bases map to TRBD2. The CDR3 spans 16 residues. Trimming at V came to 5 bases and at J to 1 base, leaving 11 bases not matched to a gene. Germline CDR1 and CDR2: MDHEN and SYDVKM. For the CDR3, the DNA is TGTGCCAGCAGTCCCCGCCTTCCGCGGGAGTCCTACGAGCAGTACTTC. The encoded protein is CASSPRLPRESYEQYF. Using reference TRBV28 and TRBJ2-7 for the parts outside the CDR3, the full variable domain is DVKVTQSSRYLVKRTGEKVFLECVQDMDHENMFWYRQDPGLGLRLIYFSYDVKMKEKGDIPEGYSVSREKKERFSLILESASTNQTSMYLCASSPRLPRESYEQYFGPGTRLTVT.

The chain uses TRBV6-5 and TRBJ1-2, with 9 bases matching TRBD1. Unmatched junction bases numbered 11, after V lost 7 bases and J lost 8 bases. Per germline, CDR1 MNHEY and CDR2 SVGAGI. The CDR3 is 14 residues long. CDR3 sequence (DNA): TGTGCCAGCATTTCGGGACAGGGTTGGAACGGCTACACCTTC. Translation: CASISGQGWNGYTF.

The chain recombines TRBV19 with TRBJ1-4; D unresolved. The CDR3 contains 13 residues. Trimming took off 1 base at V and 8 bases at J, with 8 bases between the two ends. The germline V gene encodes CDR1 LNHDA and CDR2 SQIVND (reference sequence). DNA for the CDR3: TGTGCCAGTAGTATAGGGACTGCCGAAAAACTGTTTTTT. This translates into CASSIGTAEKLFF.

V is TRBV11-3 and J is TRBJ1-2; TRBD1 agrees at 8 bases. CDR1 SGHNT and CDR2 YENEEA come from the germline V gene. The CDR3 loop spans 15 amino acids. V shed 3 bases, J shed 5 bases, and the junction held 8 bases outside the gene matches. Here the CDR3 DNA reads TGTGCCAGCAGCTTTAAGGACAGGGATATGTATGGCTACACCTTC. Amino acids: CASSFKDRDMYGYTF.

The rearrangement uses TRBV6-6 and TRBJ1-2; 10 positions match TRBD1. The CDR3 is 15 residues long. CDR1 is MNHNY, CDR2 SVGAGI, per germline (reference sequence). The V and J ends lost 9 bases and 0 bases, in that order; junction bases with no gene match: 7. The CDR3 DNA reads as TGTGCCAGTAAAGACAGGGGGCTAACTAACTATGGCTACACCTTC. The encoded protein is CASKDRGLTNYGYTF.

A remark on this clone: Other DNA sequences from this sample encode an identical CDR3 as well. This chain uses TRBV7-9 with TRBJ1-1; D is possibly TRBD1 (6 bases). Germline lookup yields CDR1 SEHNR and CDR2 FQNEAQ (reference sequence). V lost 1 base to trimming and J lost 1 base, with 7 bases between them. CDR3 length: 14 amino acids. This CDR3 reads CASSLGTANTEAFF. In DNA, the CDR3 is TGTGCCAGCAGCTTAGGGACAGCGAACACTGAAGCTTTCTTT.

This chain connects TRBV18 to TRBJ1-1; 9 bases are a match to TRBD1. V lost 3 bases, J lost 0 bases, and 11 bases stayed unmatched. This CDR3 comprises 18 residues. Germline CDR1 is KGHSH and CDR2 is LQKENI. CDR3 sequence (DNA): TGTGCCAGCTCACCCTTCAGAGGGACAGGGCCCCTGAACACTGAAGCTTTCTTT. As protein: CASSPFRGTGPLNTEAFF.

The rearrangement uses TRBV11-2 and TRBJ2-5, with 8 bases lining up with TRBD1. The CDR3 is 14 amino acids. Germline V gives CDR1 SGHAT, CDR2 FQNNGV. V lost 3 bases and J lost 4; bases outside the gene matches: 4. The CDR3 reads CASSLQGARETQYF. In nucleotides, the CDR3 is TGTGCCAGCAGCTTGCAGGGGGCGAGAGAGACCCAGTACTTC.

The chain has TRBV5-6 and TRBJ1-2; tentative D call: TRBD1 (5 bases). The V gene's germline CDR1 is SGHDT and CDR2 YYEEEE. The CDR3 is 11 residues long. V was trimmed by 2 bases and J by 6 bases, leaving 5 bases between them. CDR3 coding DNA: TGTGCCAGCAGCTTCAGGGATGGCTACACCTTC. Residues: CASSFRDGYTF. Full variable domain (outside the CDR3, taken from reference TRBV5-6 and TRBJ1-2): DAGVTQSPTHLIKTRGQQVTLRCSPKSGHDTVSWYQQALGQGPQFIFQYYEEEERQRGNFPDRFSGHQFPNYSSELNVNALLLGDSALYLCASSFRDGYTFGSGTRLTVV.

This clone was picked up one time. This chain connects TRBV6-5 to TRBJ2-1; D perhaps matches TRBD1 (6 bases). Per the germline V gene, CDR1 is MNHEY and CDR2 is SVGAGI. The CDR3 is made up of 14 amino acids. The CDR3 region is CAVRGLGHYNEQFF. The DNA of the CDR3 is TGTGCAGTAAGGGGTCTGGGACACTACAATGAGCAGTTCTTC.

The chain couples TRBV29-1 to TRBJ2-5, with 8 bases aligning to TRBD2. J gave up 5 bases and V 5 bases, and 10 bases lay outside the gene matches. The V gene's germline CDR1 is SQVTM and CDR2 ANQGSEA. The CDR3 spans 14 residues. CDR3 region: CSVLSGDLGETQYF. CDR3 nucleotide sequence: TGCAGCGTTCTTAGCGGGGACCTCGGGGAGACCCAGTACTTC.

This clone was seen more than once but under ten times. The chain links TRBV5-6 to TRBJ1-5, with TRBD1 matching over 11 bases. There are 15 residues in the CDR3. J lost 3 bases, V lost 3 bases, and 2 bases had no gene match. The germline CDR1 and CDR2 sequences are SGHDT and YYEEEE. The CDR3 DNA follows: TGTGCCAGCAGCTGGGGACAGGGGGACAATCAGCCCCAGCATTTT. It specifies CASSWGQGDNQPQHF.

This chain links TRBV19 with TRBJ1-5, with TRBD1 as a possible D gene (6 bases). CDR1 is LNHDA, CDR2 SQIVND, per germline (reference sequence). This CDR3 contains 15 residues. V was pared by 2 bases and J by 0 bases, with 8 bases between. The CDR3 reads CASSISGDSNQPQHF. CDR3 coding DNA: TGTGCCAGTAGTATATCAGGGGATAGCAATCAGCCCCAGCATTTT.

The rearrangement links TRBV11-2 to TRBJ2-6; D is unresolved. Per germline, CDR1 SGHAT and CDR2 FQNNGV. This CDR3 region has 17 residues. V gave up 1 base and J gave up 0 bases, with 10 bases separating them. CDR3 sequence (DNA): TGTGCCAGCAGCTTAGTAGCCTATTCCTCTGGGGCCAACGTCCTGACTTTC. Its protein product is CASSLVAYSSGANVLTF.

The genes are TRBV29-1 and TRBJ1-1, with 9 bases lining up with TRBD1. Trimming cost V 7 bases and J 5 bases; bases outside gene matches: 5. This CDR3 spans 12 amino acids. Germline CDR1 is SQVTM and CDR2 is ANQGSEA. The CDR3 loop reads CSAHRGLTEAFF. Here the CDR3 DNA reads TGCAGCGCCCACAGGGGGCTTACTGAAGCTTTCTTT. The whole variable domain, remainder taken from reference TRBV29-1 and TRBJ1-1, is SAVISQKPSRDICQRGTSLTIQCQVDSQVTMMFWYRQQPGQSLTLIATANQGSEATYESGFVIDKFPISRPNLTFSTLTVSNMSPEDSSIYLCSAHRGLTEAFFGQGTRLTVV.